This entry describes one T cell receptor (beta chain). Antigen specificity is unknown. The entry originates in a study of human versus mouse CDR3 diversity and MHC coevolution. Study overall: Valid reads per sample ranged from about 5.5 x 10^6 to 1.6 x 10^7.

Germline CDR1 reads KGHSH; CDR2 reads LQKENI. The CDR3 spans 14 residues. V lost 1 base to trimming and J lost 7 bases, with 13 bases between them. The study's findings and limits: In humans, T-cell selection involved over 5 MHC II alleles. The lowest clonal inequality scores came from most of the three human donors. Humans had the largest estimated TCR beta repertoire, 1.5 million to 2 million clonotypes.

Only in-frame clones appear in the TCRdb table, and some are missing; sequencing was by immunoSEQ multiplex PCR. This sample has 80,000 or so clones, with 80% to 95% found just once. The source is a person between 25 and 69 years old in good health. Material: naive CD4+ T cells from blood. The subset here: CD45RO-negative CD62L-positive naive CD4 T cells. The chain uses TRBV18 and TRBJ1-2, with D unresolved. The CDR3 loop reads CASSPRRAGVGYTF. CDR3 nucleotide sequence: TGTGCCAGCTCACCACGGAGGGCAGGAGTTGGCTACACCTTC.